Below are 27 T cell receptor beta chains sequenced from a single sample in a study of T cell responses to AZD1222 COVID-19 vaccine. Only in-frame clones appear in the TCRdb table, and some are missing; sequencing was by immunoSEQ multiplex PCR. The repertoire consists of some 84,000 clones, with roughly 87% occurring once and the leading ten covering approximately 10%. The specimen comprised peripheral blood, sampled 28 days after the second AZD1222 dose. These receptors were taken from an adult who received the AZD1222 COVID-19 vaccine.

This sequence joins TRBV11-2 and TRBJ2-5, with 10 bases fitting TRBD2. The J segment lost 4 bases and the V segment lost 3 bases, leaving 5 bases of the junction unmatched. This CDR3 contains 15 residues. The germline V gene has CDR1 SGHAT and CDR2 FQNNGV. The CDR3 reads CASSFRSGGIETQYF. CDR3 DNA: TGTGCCAGCAGCTTCCGTAGCGGGGGGATAGAGACCCAGTACTTC.

The V and J genes are TRBV28 and TRBJ1-2, with D perhaps TRBD1 (5 bases). V lost 4 bases and J lost 3, with 15 bases in between. Germline V gene sequence: CDR1 MDHEN, CDR2 SYDVKM. The CDR3 covers 15 residues. The CDR3 here is CASSSPPAGHYGYTF. The CDR3, as DNA: TGTGCCAGCAGTTCCCCCCCGGCAGGGCACTATGGCTACACCTTC.

The chain carries TRBV15 and TRBJ1-3; D not resolved. Per the germline V gene, CDR1 is LNHNV and CDR2 is YYDKDF (reference sequence). This CDR3 is 12 amino acids long. V was cut by 1 base and J by 4 bases, with 2 bases left in between. The CDR3 here is CATSRGGNTIYF. The CDR3 region has the DNA TGTGCCACCAGCAGAGGAGGAAACACCATATATTTT.

The chain couples TRBV5-1 to TRBJ1-5; D may be TRBD1 (6 bases). Trimming pared 1 base from V and 5 bases from J, leaving 13 bases between. Germline V gene sequence: CDR1 SGHRS, CDR2 YFSETQ. The CDR3 is made up of 15 amino acids. CDR3 bases: TGCGCCAGCAGCTTGACAGGGCCGGGGGATCAGCCCCAGCATTTT. The encoded protein is CASSLTGPGDQPQHF.

The J gene is TRBJ1-5, the V gene TRBV7-3; D not resolved. Germline V gives CDR1 SGHTA, CDR2 FQGTGA. The CDR3 is made up of 12 amino acids. Deletions cut 7 bases from V and 1 base from J, with 5 bases between. The CDR3 DNA follows: TGTGCCAGCAATGGCAGCAATCAGCCCCAGCATTTT. Its translation: CASNGSNQPQHF.

V gene TRBV7-8 combines with J gene TRBJ2-2; D perhaps matches TRBD2 (5 bases). V was trimmed by 1 base and J by 5 bases, leaving 14 bases between them. CDR3 length equals 16 residues. CDR1 and CDR2 from the germline V gene are SGHVS and FQNEAQ. CDR3 sequence reads: CASSLGEGLRTGELFF. CDR3 coding DNA: TGTGCCAGCAGCTTAGGCGAGGGCCTGAGGACCGGGGAGCTGTTTTTT.

This chain joins TRBV5-6 and TRBJ2-2; 10 bases are a match to TRBD1. The J segment lost 7 bases and the V segment lost 3 bases, leaving 3 bases of the junction unmatched. Germline V gives CDR1 SGHDT, CDR2 YYEEEE. CDR3 length: 14 residues. Here the CDR3 reads CASSWGTGVGELFF. DNA of the CDR3: TGTGCCAGCAGCTGGGGGACAGGGGTCGGGGAGCTGTTTTTT.

V is TRBV28 and J is TRBJ1-6; TRBD1 might be the D (5 bases). Germline CDR1 and CDR2: MDHEN and SYDVKM. Trimming pared 6 bases from V and 13 bases from J, leaving 19 bases between. The CDR3 is made up of 14 amino acids. The CDR3 region is CASSSPGGPSPLHF. As DNA, the CDR3 is TGTGCCAGCAGCTCTCCTGGGGGACCCTCGCCCCTCCACTTT.

The chain recombines TRBV18 with TRBJ2-6; no reliable D call. With 3 bases removed from V and 0 bases from J, the gap between germline ends came to 3 bases. CDR1 and CDR2 (germline): KGHSH, LQKENI. The length of the CDR3 is 14 residues. The CDR3 protein is CASSPDSGANVLTF. The CDR3 region has the DNA TGTGCCAGCTCACCGGACTCTGGGGCCAACGTCCTGACTTTC.

The CDR3 coding sequence is TGTGCCAGCAGCTTTAGACAAGGTTTTGGCAACGTCCTGACTTTC. As protein: CASSFRQGFGNVLTF. The chain is built from TRBV9 and TRBJ2-6; no definite D call. There are 15 residues in the CDR3. Germline lookup yields CDR1 SGDLS and CDR2 YYNGEE. The germline V and J ends were trimmed by 4 bases and 9 bases, with 17 bases remaining between them.

The CDR3 sequence: CASPLSERERNYEQYF. CDR3 nucleotides: TGTGCCAGCCCCTTATCGGAGCGGGAGCGCAACTACGAGCAGTACTTC. The V call is TRBV19, the J call TRBJ2-7; TRBD2 matches at 8 bases. Germline trimming cut 9 bases from V and 3 bases from J; bases unmatched to any gene: 16. The CDR3 runs 16 residues. Germline CDR1 reads LNHDA; CDR2 reads SQIVND (reference sequence).

The chain is built from TRBV6-2 or TRBV6-3 and TRBJ1-5; D is undetermined. Germline loops: CDR1 MNHEY, CDR2 SVGEGT. The length of the CDR3 is 14 residues. V was shortened by 2 bases and J by 5 bases, with 10 bases between the two germline ends. CDR3 residues: CASSYGAQDQPQHF. In DNA form, the CDR3 reads TGTGCCAGCAGTTACGGAGCTCAGGATCAGCCCCAGCATTTT.

The chain is built from TRBV7-6 and TRBJ2-2, with 11 bases fitting TRBD1. This CDR3 contains 16 residues. J gave up 4 bases and V 5 bases, and 6 bases lay outside the gene matches. The germline V gene has CDR1 SGHVS and CDR2 FNYEAQ. The CDR3: CASSPGQGGLTGELFF. In nucleotides, the CDR3 is TGTGCCAGCAGCCCGGGACAGGGGGGTCTCACCGGGGAGCTGTTTTTT.

This clone was observed a few times. The chain joins TRBV13 to TRBJ2-1; D is unresolved. The CDR3 has 12 residues. Trimming removed 4 bases from V and 3 bases from J, with 4 bases in between. The germline V gene encodes CDR1 PRHDT and CDR2 FYEKMQ (reference sequence). CDR3 amino acids: CASSSVYNEQFF. The CDR3 DNA is TGTGCCAGCAGCTCAGTCTACAATGAGCAGTTCTTC.

In its sample, this clone was seen a few times. This chain uses TRBV28 with TRBJ2-7; D gene uncertain. The germline gives CDR1 MDHEN, CDR2 SYDVKM. This CDR3 has 16 residues. The V end lost 3 bases, the J end lost 0 bases, and 15 bases lay between the germline ends. CDR3 region: CASSFSLVTLSYEQYF. DNA for the CDR3: TGTGCCAGCAGTTTCTCCCTGGTAACCCTCTCCTACGAGCAGTACTTC.

The chain recombines TRBV27 with TRBJ2-3; 11 bases match TRBD2. This CDR3 region has 16 residues. The V gene's germline CDR1 is MNHEY and CDR2 SMNVEV (reference sequence). The V and J ends lost 2 bases and 6 bases, in that order; junction bases with no gene match: 7. The CDR3 bases are TGTGCCAGCAGTTTAGAGACTAGCGGGGTGTCGGATACGCAGTATTTT. This encodes CASSLETSGVSDTQYF.

This rearrangement joins TRBV4-1 to TRBJ1-6, with D possibly TRBD1 on 5 matching bases. Trimming removed 4 bases from V and 7 bases from J, with 11 bases in between. CDR1 MGHRA and CDR2 YSYEKL come from the germline V gene. The length of the CDR3 is 14 residues. The DNA of the CDR3 is TGCGCCAGCAGCCTGCAGGGTTGGAATTCACCCCTCCACTTT. It is translated as CASSLQGWNSPLHF.

The gene calls are TRBV28 and TRBJ2-3; 10 positions agree with TRBD1. The CDR3 has 16 amino acids. Per germline, CDR1 MDHEN and CDR2 SYDVKM. V gave up 4 bases and J gave up 2 bases; unmatched junction bases: 6. CDR3 nucleotides: TGTGCCAGCAGTTCTGCGGGACAGGGGCTCACAGATACGCAGTATTTT. Residues: CASSSAGQGLTDTQYF.

This clone has only one observation. This chain connects TRBV5-1 to TRBJ2-5; maybe TRBD1 (6 bases). Germline V gives CDR1 SGHRS, CDR2 YFSETQ. The V gene lost 0 bases and the J gene lost 4 bases, with 10 bases spanning the gap. The CDR3 loop spans 14 amino acids. CDR3 DNA: TGCGCCAGCAGCTTGGACAGGGCGGGAGAGACCCAGTACTTC. Its translation: CASSLDRAGETQYF.

CDR3 sequence reads: CASSFGKLYEQYF. The CDR3 coding sequence is TGTGCCAGCAGTTTCGGGAAACTCTACGAGCAGTACTTC. The genes are TRBV12-3 or TRBV12-4 and TRBJ2-7; D possibly corresponds to TRBD2 (5 bases). Deletions cut 3 bases from V and 3 bases from J, with 9 bases between. This CDR3 is built from 13 residues.

The chain uses TRBV5-1 and TRBJ2-1; 8 positions match TRBD2. Germline V gene data show CDR1 as SGHRS and CDR2 as YFSETQ. The trim removed 0 bases at V and 10 bases at J, leaving 9 bases unmatched. CDR3 length equals 15 residues. The CDR3 region has the DNA TGCGCCAGCAGCTTGGTCGGGGGGGCCGGTCACGAGCAGTTCTTC. This sequence encodes CASSLVGGAGHEQFF.

The chain has TRBV7-9 and TRBJ1-5; 8 bases map to TRBD1. After removal of 4 bases from V and 5 bases from J, the junction contained 19 bases not matched to a gene. This CDR3 contains 19 residues. The germline gives CDR1 SEHNR, CDR2 FQNEAQ (reference sequence). As DNA, the CDR3 is TGTGCCAGCAGCTCGGGACAGGTTAAAAAGTCGTGGAGGGATCAGCCCCAGCATTTT. Protein: CASSSGQVKKSWRDQPQHF.

CDR3 sequence reads: CASSQVWGSSYEQYF. In DNA, the CDR3 is TGTGCCAGCAGCCAGGTTTGGGGGAGCTCCTACGAGCAGTACTTC. The chain is built from TRBV14 and TRBJ2-7, with D perhaps being TRBD1 or TRBD2 (5 bases each). The CDR3 sequence is 15 residues long. V dropped 3 bases and J dropped 0 bases, with 12 bases sitting between them. Germline V CDR1 and CDR2: SGHDN, FVKESK.

This chain links TRBV29-1 with TRBJ1-2, with D possibly being TRBD1 (5 bases). Trimming cost V 4 bases and J 5 bases, with 8 bases left between them. Looked up from germline, CDR1 is SQVTM and CDR2 is ANQGSEA. The CDR3 spans 11 residues. The CDR3 reads CSVGGVYGYTF. CDR3 coding DNA: TGCAGCGTTGGAGGGGTTTATGGCTACACCTTC.

This chain links TRBV7-2 with TRBJ1-2; D unclear. Germline V gene sequence: CDR1 SGHTA, CDR2 FQGNSA. The CDR3 has 13 residues. V lost 6 bases and J lost 8, with 16 bases in between. The CDR3: CASSLWTHGGYTF. The CDR3 DNA reads TGTGCCAGCAGTCTTTGGACCCACGGGGGCTACACCTTC.

The chain combines TRBV5-1 with TRBJ2-2; 8 bases fit TRBD1. From germline, CDR1 is SGHRS and CDR2 YFSETQ. The CDR3 is 16 residues long. V shed 5 bases and J 2 bases; nucleotides not matched to a gene: 8. The CDR3 here is CASRVTGTGNTGELFF. CDR3 DNA: TGCGCCAGCAGGGTGACCGGGACAGGAAACACCGGGGAGCTGTTTTTT.

The chain combines TRBV11-2 with TRBJ2-4, with 8 bases fitting TRBD1. The V gene end was trimmed by 0 bases and the J gene end by 7 bases; junction bases not matched to a gene: 8. Germline V gene lookup returns CDR1 SGHAT and CDR2 FQNNGV. The CDR3 runs 16 residues. CDR3 loop: CASSLDLGRGLNIQYF. In nucleotides, the CDR3 is TGTGCCAGCAGCTTAGATCTTGGCAGGGGGCTGAACATTCAGTACTTC.